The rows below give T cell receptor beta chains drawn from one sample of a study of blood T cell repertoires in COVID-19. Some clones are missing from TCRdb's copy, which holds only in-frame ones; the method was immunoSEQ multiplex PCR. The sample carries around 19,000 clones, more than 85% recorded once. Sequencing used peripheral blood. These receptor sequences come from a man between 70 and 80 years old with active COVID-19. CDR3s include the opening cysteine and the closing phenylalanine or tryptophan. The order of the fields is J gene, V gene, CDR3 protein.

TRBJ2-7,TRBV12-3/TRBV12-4,CASSFEYEQYF
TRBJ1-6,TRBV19,CASSIRTDNSPLHF
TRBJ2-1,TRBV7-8,CASSIRGNLYNEQFF
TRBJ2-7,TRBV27,CASSFGQGIYEQYF
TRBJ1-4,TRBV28,CASSFAQGFEKLFF
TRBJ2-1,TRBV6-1,CASSARGQGEDRIRQFF
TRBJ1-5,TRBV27,CASSPSQGASNQPQHF
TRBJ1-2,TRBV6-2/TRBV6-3,CASSPGGANYGYTF
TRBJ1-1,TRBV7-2,CASSLGENTEAFF
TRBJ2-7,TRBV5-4,CASSSRDSSYEQYF
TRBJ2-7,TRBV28,CASSLGGGPGYEQYF
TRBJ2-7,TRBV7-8,CASSLREGTEQYF
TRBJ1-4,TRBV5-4,CASSLIAGGMNEKLFF
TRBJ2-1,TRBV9,CASSVEPGSYNEQFF
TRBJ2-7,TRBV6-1,CASSERGGRANEQYF
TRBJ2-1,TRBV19,CASSQGWSEQFF
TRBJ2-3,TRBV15,CATSRDGRYTDTQYF
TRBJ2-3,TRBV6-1,CASSEALGQGVDTQYF
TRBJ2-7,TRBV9,CASSVATGGQASYEQYF
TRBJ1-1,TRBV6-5,CASSPTGEATEAFF
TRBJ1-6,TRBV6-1,CASSADWGIGHNSPLHF